This TCR beta chain was captured in a study of radiotherapy plus CTLA-4 blockade in lung cancer. Study in general: For approximately 17% of patients, objective responses occurred, and about 30% had disease control. Study-wide points: Best predicting response, reportedly, were early blood T cell clone dynamics, with interferon-beta.

To note about this clone: Its cognate antigen is unknown.

Sequencing was performed with immunoSEQ multiplex PCR; in TCRdb, only in-frame clones are kept and a portion is missing. The sample records more than 95,000 clones, roughly 74% being singletons. V gave up 7 bases and J gave up 4 bases; unmatched junction bases: 4. Germline CDR1 reads MNHEY; CDR2 reads SMNVEV (reference sequence). This CDR3 region has 14 residues. The rearrangement uses TRBV27 and TRBJ2-5; 12 bases line up with TRBD2. The source material was peripheral blood, sampled from a patient treated with radiotherapy plus ipilimumab. This clonotype was obtained from a human donor with non-small cell lung cancer who had a partial response to radiotherapy plus ipilimumab. The CDR3 DNA is TGTGCCAGCAAGTCTAGCGGGAGGGGAGAGACCCAGTACTTC. Protein: CASKSSGRGETQYF.